Presented here are 28 T cell receptor beta chains from one specimen sequenced in a study of early T cells in non-severe SARS-CoV-2 infection. TCRdb ran MiXCR on the 5' RACE reads and lists one entry per CDR3 protein. Of 30,000 to 40,000 distinct CDR3 sequences detected, about 5% appear once; the ten largest clones hold 13% to 15%. Source material: whole blood. The receptors shown here come from an adult who was a healthcare worker with PCR-confirmed SARS-CoV-2 infection or an uninfected control (not recorded which).

This clonotype turned up a few times. This chain uses TRBV7-2 with TRBJ2-7, with a possible D match to TRBD1 (5 bases). The V end was cut by 2 bases, the J end by 3 bases, with 14 bases between. The CDR3 has 15 amino acids. The germline gives CDR1 SGHTA, CDR2 FQGNSA. The chain's CDR3 is CASSLNTRTSYEQYF. The CDR3 nucleotides read TGTGCCAGCAGCTTAAATACGCGGACAAGCTACGAGCAGTACTTC.

There are many counts of this clonotype. The chain employs TRBV20-1 and TRBJ2-1; no definite D call. Germline values: CDR1 DFQATT, CDR2 SNEGSKA (reference sequence). The CDR3 totals 11 residues. Trimming removed 6 bases from V and 6 bases from J, with 9 bases in between. The CDR3 coding sequence is TGCAGTGCCAGCAAGGCCAATGAGCAGTTCTTC. The encoded protein is CSASKANEQFF.

This clonotype was detected ten times or more. The CDR3 nucleotides are TGCAGTGCTAGAGCCAGCGGGGGGGAGTTCACAGATACGCAGTATTTT. Its protein is CSARASGGEFTDTQYF. The rearrangement links TRBV20-1 to TRBJ2-3; the match to TRBD2 covers 10 bases. Germline CDR1 reads DFQATT; CDR2 reads SNEGSKA (reference sequence). The CDR3 length is 16 residues. With V trimmed by 1 base and J by 2 bases, 6 bases remained unmatched.

This clonotype was detected many times. The chain combines TRBV12-3 or TRBV12-4 with TRBJ2-3, with D hard to call. V lost 4 bases to trimming and J lost 4 bases, with 6 bases between them. The CDR3 has 12 amino acids. CDR3 bases: TGTGCCAGCAGTTACGCCCCAGATACGCAGTATTTT. It translates to CASSYAPDTQYF.

The chain recombines TRBV28 with TRBJ1-2; D gene unclear. The CDR3 consists of 16 residues. Per germline, CDR1 MDHEN and CDR2 SYDVKM. V dropped 3 bases and J dropped 4 bases, with 18 bases sitting between them. The CDR3 DNA follows: TGTGCCAGCAGTTTTGGGTCGGCAGTGAGCACCTATGGCTACACCTTC. It codes for CASSFGSAVSTYGYTF.

This clonotype was recorded at least ten times. The chain uses TRBV3-1 and TRBJ1-1; TRBD1 aligns across 7 bases. This CDR3 comprises 14 residues. J gave up 5 bases and V 2 bases, and 5 bases lay outside the gene matches. Germline values: CDR1 LGHDT, CDR2 YNNKEL (reference sequence). The chain's CDR3 is CASSQRDRETEAFF. CDR3 coding DNA: TGTGCCAGCAGCCAACGCGACAGGGAAACTGAAGCTTTCTTT.

The V and J genes are TRBV9 and TRBJ2-1, with 8 bases lining up with TRBD2. There are 13 residues in the CDR3. In germline, CDR1 is SGDLS, CDR2 YYNGEE. V was clipped by 7 bases and J by 5 bases; unmatched bases: 5. CDR3 sequence: CASSTSGNNEQFF. The CDR3 nucleotides read TGTGCCAGCTCAACTAGCGGCAACAATGAGCAGTTCTTC.

This clonotype was found a few times. The chain is built from TRBV6-2 or TRBV6-3 and TRBJ1-1; TRBD1 matches 7 bases. Germline loops: CDR1 MNHEY, CDR2 SVGEGT. V shed 5 bases, J shed 5 bases, and the junction held 11 bases outside the gene matches. This CDR3 spans 15 amino acids. CDR3 nucleotides: TGTGCCAGCAGTCCACGGACAGGATGGGGGACTGAAGCTTTCTTT. Translation: CASSPRTGWGTEAFF.

J is TRBJ2-3 and V is TRBV28; D unresolved. In germline, CDR1 is MDHEN, CDR2 SYDVKM. This CDR3 has 20 residues. V lost 7 bases to trimming and J lost 2 bases, with 31 bases between them. The CDR3: CASIGPPRLWGSLDTDTQYF. In DNA form, the CDR3 reads TGTGCCAGCATCGGCCCCCCGCGGCTTTGGGGTTCCCTGGACACAGATACGCAGTATTTT.

This clonotype was recorded at least ten times. The rearrangement joins TRBV6-4 to TRBJ2-1, with a weak D call TRBD2 (6 bases). The germline V gene has CDR1 MRHNA and CDR2 SNTAGT. The CDR3 runs 19 residues. V was pared by 2 bases and J by 1 base, with 21 bases between. CDR3 DNA sequence: TGTGCCAGCAGTGACACAAACCCCGGGCAGGGAGGTTCCTACAATGAGCAGTTCTTC. It yields the protein CASSDTNPGQGGSYNEQFF.

The chain carries TRBV4-1 and TRBJ2-7; 11 bases align to TRBD1. The CDR3 loop spans 15 amino acids. The V and J ends lost 1 base and 2 bases, in that order; junction bases with no gene match: 1. Germline loops: CDR1 MGHRA, CDR2 YSYEKL. CDR3 residues: CASSQGGQGAYEQYF. The CDR3 DNA reads TGCGCCAGCAGCCAAGGGGGACAGGGGGCCTACGAGCAGTACTTC.

This clonotype was counted ten times or more. The chain couples TRBV4-3 to TRBJ2-1; D is possibly TRBD1 (6 bases). From germline, CDR1 is LGHNA and CDR2 YSLEER. V was trimmed by 1 base and J by 2 bases, leaving 9 bases between them. The CDR3 sequence is 15 residues long. CDR3 sequence reads: CASSQGRTAYNEQFF. The CDR3 nucleotides are TGCGCCAGCAGCCAAGGTCGGACAGCCTACAATGAGCAGTTCTTC.

This clonotype was found many times. J is TRBJ2-2 and V is TRBV7-3; 7 bases fit TRBD2. The CDR3 consists of 13 residues. V gave up 6 bases and J gave up 6 bases; unmatched junction bases: 4. CDR1 is SGHTA and CDR2 is FQGTGA in the germline V gene. CDR3 loop: CASRPGLAGELFF. In DNA, the CDR3 is TGTGCCAGCAGACCTGGACTAGCCGGGGAGCTGTTTTTT.

This clonotype was counted ten times or more. This chain connects TRBV5-1 to TRBJ2-3; D is unresolved. The CDR3 extends over 15 amino acids. The germline V gene has CDR1 SGHRS and CDR2 YFSETQ. V gave up 3 bases and J gave up 1 base, with 12 bases separating them. The CDR3 sequence: CASSSRPLGTDTQYF. CDR3 bases: TGCGCCAGCAGCTCCCGGCCTCTAGGCACAGATACGCAGTATTTT.

On this clonotype: A much larger clone sits a single nucleotide away, making a read error possible. The CDR3 nucleotides read TGTGCTAGTGGTCGGACAGCCTACTACGTGCAGTACTTC. It codes for CASGRTAYYVQYF. The gene calls are TRBV12-5 and TRBJ2-7; TRBD1 might be the D (6 bases). From germline, CDR1 is LGHNT and CDR2 FRNRAP. The CDR3 runs to 13 residues.

The rearrangement uses TRBV6-5 and TRBJ2-3; D is ambiguous. CDR1 and CDR2 (germline): MNHEY, SVGAGI. Trimming left V 0 bases short and J 2 bases short, with 6 bases between. The CDR3 consists of 14 residues. The DNA of the CDR3 is TGTGCCAGCAGTTACTCGAGTAACACAGATACGCAGTATTTT. It specifies CASSYSSNTDTQYF.

This clonotype was observed many times. This chain joins TRBV10-3 and TRBJ2-7; 9 bases agree with TRBD1. The CDR3 loop spans 15 amino acids. Germline V lookup: CDR1 ENHRY, CDR2 SYGVKD. Trimming at V came to 4 bases and at J to 5 bases, leaving 9 bases not matched to a gene. CDR3 region: CAISVGDRGSHEQYF. The CDR3 DNA reads TGTGCCATCAGTGTCGGAGACAGGGGGTCCCACGAGCAGTACTTC.

This clonotype was seen a few times. This chain connects TRBV12-3 or TRBV12-4 to TRBJ1-6; no reliable D call. This CDR3 has 12 amino acids. Trimming stripped 4 bases from V and 10 bases from J, with 8 bases between. The chain's CDR3 is CASSYILSPLHF. The CDR3, as DNA: TGTGCCAGCAGTTATATTCTCTCACCCCTCCACTTT.

The chain is built from TRBV29-1 and TRBJ1-1; D is unclear. CDR3 size: 12 residues. Trimming removed 4 bases from V and 4 bases from J, with 10 bases in between. Germline-derived CDR1 and CDR2 are SQVTM and ANQGSEA. CDR3 region: CSVGGGSTEAFF. The CDR3 DNA follows: TGCAGCGTTGGAGGCGGGTCCACTGAAGCTTTCTTT.

This clonotype came up many times. This chain uses TRBV12-3 or TRBV12-4 with TRBJ1-2; the match to TRBD1 covers 9 bases. Trimming cost V 7 bases and J 6 bases; bases outside gene matches: 9. The CDR3 is made up of 14 amino acids. This CDR3 is CASNIPGTGNGYTF. In nucleotides, the CDR3 is TGTGCCAGCAACATTCCCGGGACAGGGAATGGCTACACCTTC.

Notes on this clonotype: A much larger clone lies one base from this, so it may be a read error. V and J are TRBV28 and TRBJ2-7, with D unresolved. CDR3 length: 16 amino acids. Germline loops: CDR1 MDHEN, CDR2 SYDVKM. Trimming cost V 6 bases and J 6 bases, with 24 bases left between them. The CDR3 nucleotides read TGTGCCAGCAGCCTATCGGGTAGTTATAAGGTTAGCGAGCAGTACTTC. Protein sequence: CASSLSGSYKVSEQYF.

The gene calls are TRBV7-2 and TRBJ1-4; D may be TRBD1 (6 bases). This CDR3 spans 15 amino acids. Germline V lookup: CDR1 SGHTA, CDR2 FQGNSA. V was shortened by 4 bases and J by 4 bases, with 13 bases between the two germline ends. The CDR3 DNA is TGTGCCAGCAGCTCCAATCCAGGGGATAATGAAAAACTGTTTTTT. This encodes CASSSNPGDNEKLFF.

This sequence joins TRBV6-1 and TRBJ2-5; D is possibly TRBD1 or TRBD2 (5 bases each). V shed 6 bases and J shed 5 bases, with 16 bases lying between them. Germline CDR1 and CDR2: MNHNS and SASEGT. This CDR3 is 14 amino acids long. The CDR3 DNA sequence: TGTGCCAGCAGAAGGCCTCCCGAGGGGGAGACCCAGTACTTC. It encodes CASRRPPEGETQYF.

Note on this clonotype: The junction departs from the called germline gene at one end, perhaps through a read error. The rearrangement links TRBV7-3 to TRBJ1-1, with no clear D. This CDR3 region has 13 residues. The germline gives CDR1 SGHTA, CDR2 FQGTGA. Written as DNA, the CDR3 is TGTGCCAGCAGCTTACAACCGAACACTGGAGCTTTCTTT. As protein: CASSLQPNTGAFF.

The chain combines TRBV6-1 with TRBJ2-5, with 9 bases that match TRBD2. Germline V gives CDR1 MNHNS, CDR2 SASEGT. Trimming cost V 5 bases and J 2 bases; bases outside gene matches: 12. The CDR3 length is 17 residues. The CDR3 loop reads CASSRFPGLATQETQYF. The CDR3 nucleotides read TGTGCCAGCAGTCGATTCCCGGGACTAGCTACGCAAGAGACCCAGTACTTC.

The chain combines TRBV27 with TRBJ1-5; the D gene is possibly TRBD1 (6 bases). Trimming cost V 8 bases and J 4 bases, with 15 bases left between them. The CDR3 is made up of 14 amino acids. Germline CDR1 is MNHEY and CDR2 is SMNVEV (reference sequence). The CDR3 protein is CASADAGDNQPQHF. CDR3 DNA: TGTGCCAGCGCTGATGCAGGGGATAATCAGCCCCAGCATTTT.

This clonotype was observed many times. The chain recombines TRBV5-4 with TRBJ2-7; possibly TRBD1 or TRBD2 for D (6 bases each). CDR3 length equals 15 residues. Deletions cut 4 bases from V and 2 bases from J, with 16 bases between. Germline CDR1 reads SGHNT; CDR2 reads YYREEE (reference sequence). The CDR3 region has the DNA TGTGCCAGCAGCGATGGACCGGAGGGGGCCTACGAGCAGTACTTC. Protein sequence: CASSDGPEGAYEQYF.

The table lists this clonotype with many counts. This sequence joins TRBV7-9 and TRBJ2-1; 9 bases are shared with TRBD2. In germline, CDR1 is SEHNR, CDR2 FQNEAQ (reference sequence). The CDR3 has 15 amino acids. V shed 6 bases and J 6 bases; nucleotides not matched to a gene: 9. This CDR3 is CASSPGVAGANEQFF. CDR3 DNA: TGTGCCAGCAGTCCCGGGGTAGCGGGGGCCAATGAGCAGTTCTTC. Full variable domain (rest looked up from reference TRBV7-9 and TRBJ2-1): DTGVSQNPRHKITKRGQNVTFRCDPISEHNRLYWYRQTLGQGPEFLTYFQNEAQLEKSRLLSDRFSAERPKGSFSTLEIQRTEQGDSAMYLCASSPGVAGANEQFFGPGTRLTVL.